A single sample gave rise to the 18 T cell receptor beta chains below, sequenced in a study of T cells in Graves' hyperthyroidism and ophthalmopathy. RNA transcripts gave rise to amplified TCR beta CDR3 regions. Initially, a first-round RT-PCR of the TCR CDR3 employed the HTBI primer set. TCRdb recomputed calls from the multiplex PCR reads with MiXCR, one row per CDR3 protein. The table has approximately 530,000 distinct CDR3 sequences, 20% seen once. Material for sequencing was blood. These receptors all stem from a middle-aged man with Graves' ophthalmopathy.

A few counts support this clonotype. The J gene is TRBJ1-1, the V gene TRBV6-8; 9 bases fit TRBD1. The V gene end was trimmed by 2 bases and the J gene end by 3 bases; junction bases not matched to a gene: 4. Germline V gene lookup returns CDR1 MNHGY and CDR2 SAAAGT. This CDR3 is built from 15 residues. The CDR3 DNA reads as TGTGCCAGCAGTTACCGGGGACAGGGAGACACTGAAGCTTTCTTT. This translates into CASSYRGQGDTEAFF.

This clonotype was seen a few times. The genes are TRBV7-2 and TRBJ1-1; no reliable D call. The CDR3 consists of 16 residues. The ends were cut back, 1 base at V and 4 bases at J, with 16 bases in the middle. The germline CDR1 and CDR2 sequences are SGHTA and FQGNSA. The CDR3 reads CASSLVVRFSGTEAFF. The CDR3 nucleotides are TGTGCCAGCAGCTTAGTGGTTAGGTTTTCCGGCACTGAAGCTTTCTTT.

The chain carries TRBV5-1 and TRBJ1-4, with D maybe TRBD1 (6 bases). CDR1 and CDR2 (germline): SGHRS, YFSETQ. V lost 3 bases and J 8 bases, leaving 14 bases between the germline ends. The CDR3 runs to 14 residues. Written as DNA, the CDR3 is TGCGCCAGCAGCTCTGGGGGGGGACAAGAAAAACTGTTTTTT. This sequence encodes CASSSGGGQEKLFF.

This clonotype showed up many times. This chain connects TRBV18 to TRBJ2-3; TRBD2 aligns across 10 bases. There are 16 residues in the CDR3. V lost 2 bases and J lost 9; bases outside the gene matches: 11. The germline V gene has CDR1 KGHSH and CDR2 LQKENI. In DNA, the CDR3 is TGTGCCAGCTCACCAGAAACAGCGGGGGGGCCCAGAACGCAGTATTTT. This encodes CASSPETAGGPRTQYF.

This chain uses TRBV27 with TRBJ2-7; TRBD2 is a possible D gene (7 bases). The V end lost 5 bases, the J end lost 4 bases, and 18 bases lay between the germline ends. CDR3 length: 15 residues. The germline gives CDR1 MNHEY, CDR2 SMNVEV (reference sequence). DNA of the CDR3: TGTGCCAGCAGTCCTCGGGGAGGGGGTAATTACGAGCAGTACTTC. It encodes CASSPRGGGNYEQYF.

This clonotype has just a few counts. CDR3 sequence: CSARQGARYEQYF. DNA of the CDR3: TGCAGTGCTAGACAGGGGGCGCGGTACGAGCAGTACTTC. The rearrangement joins TRBV20-1 to TRBJ2-7; 8 bases are shared with TRBD1. Germline CDR1 reads DFQATT; CDR2 reads SNEGSKA (reference sequence). Trimming at V came to 2 bases and at J to 4 bases, leaving 4 bases not matched to a gene. The CDR3 consists of 13 residues.

The sample holds a few counts of this clonotype. V usage is TRBV5-6 and J usage is TRBJ1-6, with 8 bases fitting TRBD1. The CDR3 loop spans 15 amino acids. Germline loops: CDR1 SGHDT, CDR2 YYEEEE. Trimming at V came to 2 bases and at J to 7 bases, leaving 5 bases not matched to a gene. As DNA, the CDR3 is TGTGCCAGCAGCTTTCGACAGGGGAGGAATTCACCCCTCCACTTT. Translation: CASSFRQGRNSPLHF.

With regard to this clonotype: A much larger clone differs by one base, so this may be a read error. V gene TRBV12-3 or TRBV12-4 combines with J gene TRBJ1-1; 7 bases agree with TRBD1. The CDR3 is made up of 12 amino acids. This CDR3 is CAGRGTGTEAFF. CDR3 nucleotides: TGTGCCGGCAGGGGGACCGGCACTGAAGCTTTCTTT.

This clonotype was seen ten or more times. The chain uses TRBV12-3 or TRBV12-4 and TRBJ1-1; D is unclear. The CDR3 length is 13 residues. The V gene lost 2 bases and the J gene lost 1 base, with 5 bases spanning the gap. The CDR3, as DNA: TGTGCCAGCAGTTTATTAACGAACACTGAAGCTTTCTTT. Its translation is CASSLLTNTEAFF.

The rearrangement links TRBV4-1 to TRBJ2-3; D is perhaps TRBD2 (6 bases). This CDR3 has 18 amino acids. Germline values: CDR1 MGHRA, CDR2 YSYEKL. V shed 0 bases and J shed 3 bases, with 19 bases lying between them. The CDR3 here is CASSQDRMVTRGTDTQYF. Written as DNA, the CDR3 is TGCGCCAGCAGCCAAGACCGAATGGTGACCCGGGGGACAGATACGCAGTATTTT.

This clonotype was observed many times. This chain joins TRBV5-1 and TRBJ1-1; perhaps TRBD1 as D (6 bases). From germline, CDR1 is SGHRS and CDR2 YFSETQ. Trimming left V 0 bases short and J 3 bases short, with 9 bases between. The CDR3 has 14 residues. The CDR3 here is CASSLVPGDTEAFF. In DNA, the CDR3 is TGCGCCAGCAGCTTGGTGCCAGGGGACACTGAAGCTTTCTTT.

This clonotype appeared a few times. The V and J genes are TRBV20-1 and TRBJ2-5; possible D gene TRBD1, 6 bases. The CDR3 contains 16 residues. With 3 bases removed from V and 3 bases from J, the gap between germline ends came to 20 bases. The germline CDR1 and CDR2 sequences are DFQATT and SNEGSKA (reference sequence). In DNA form, the CDR3 reads TGCAGTGCTAGTAAGTTGGCGGACAGCGCTAAAGAGACCCAGTACTTC. Translating it yields CSASKLADSAKETQYF.

In this sample, this clonotype turned up a few times. The chain combines TRBV7-9 with TRBJ1-2; D is undetermined. Germline CDR1 reads SEHNR; CDR2 reads FQNEAQ (reference sequence). The CDR3 sequence is 13 residues long. Trimming pared 1 base from V and 4 bases from J, leaving 7 bases between. CDR3 coding DNA: TGTGCCAGCAGCTTAGAACAGATCTATGGCTACACCTTC. Protein sequence: CASSLEQIYGYTF.

This clonotype was picked up a small number of times. The chain uses TRBV4-1 and TRBJ2-7, with unresolved D. The V end was cut by 1 base, the J end by 0 bases, with 10 bases between. This CDR3 region has 15 residues. In germline, CDR1 is MGHRA, CDR2 YSYEKL. The CDR3 loop reads CASSQGTVVSYEQYF. CDR3 coding DNA: TGCGCCAGCAGCCAAGGGACCGTAGTCTCCTACGAGCAGTACTTC.

In this sample, this clonotype turned up a few times. V is TRBV28 and J is TRBJ2-7; 7 bases agree with TRBD2. Losses at the gene ends were 1 base for V and 2 bases for J; bases not matched to a gene: 5. The CDR3 spans 15 residues. Looked up from germline, CDR1 is MDHEN and CDR2 is SYDVKM. For the CDR3, the DNA is TGTGCCAGCAGTTTATTAACTAGCGTGGCCTACGAGCAGTACTTC. Protein sequence: CASSLLTSVAYEQYF.

In this sample, this clonotype turned up a few times. The rearrangement joins TRBV20-1 to TRBJ2-1; 16 positions agree with TRBD2. CDR1 DFQATT and CDR2 SNEGSKA come from the germline V gene (reference sequence). The CDR3 is 18 amino acids. The V segment lost 3 bases and the J segment 0 bases; nucleotides outside the gene matches: 5. CDR3 region: CSARGLAGGLSSYNEQFF. In nucleotides, the CDR3 is TGCAGTGCTAGGGGACTAGCGGGAGGGCTCAGCTCCTACAATGAGCAGTTCTTC.

In this sample, this clonotype turned up many times. The V and J genes are TRBV12-3 or TRBV12-4 and TRBJ2-7; 8 nucleotides match TRBD1. V lost 3 bases, J lost 7 bases, and 11 bases stayed unmatched. This CDR3 spans 15 amino acids. Here the CDR3 reads CASSLSRAGGQEQYF. CDR3 nucleotide sequence: TGTGCCAGCAGTTTGTCTCGGGCAGGGGGCCAAGAGCAGTACTTC.

This clonotype was picked up a small number of times. V gene TRBV9 combines with J gene TRBJ1-1; no clear D gene. V lost 4 bases to trimming and J lost 5 bases, with 12 bases between them. CDR1 is SGDLS and CDR2 is YYNGEE in the germline V gene. The length of the CDR3 is 13 residues. The CDR3 spells CASSPRTRTEAFF. The CDR3, as DNA: TGTGCCAGCAGCCCCCGGACGAGGACTGAAGCTTTCTTT.